This entry lists 22 T cell receptor beta chains sequenced from one sample in a study of CD8 T cells in ankylosing spondylitis. The study's findings and limits: Blood of patients with ankylosing spondylitis appeared to be characterized by a TCR beta motif of about 8 highly homologous variants.

Each CDR3 protein is one row after TCRdb ran MiXCR on the 5' RACE reads. Here the sample spans more than 300,000 distinct CDR3 sequences, around 7.6% being singletons. No antigen has been identified for these receptors. The sample was blood, either unsorted or a sorted T cell fraction (not recorded which). Receptors were obtained from a male donor with ankylosing spondylitis.

This clonotype was seen only once. V and J are TRBV7-2 and TRBJ2-7; D is possibly TRBD1 (5 bases). CDR1 is SGHTA, CDR2 FQGNSA, per germline. Trimming removed 8 bases from V and 3 bases from J, with 17 bases in between. There are 14 residues in the CDR3. DNA for the CDR3: TGTGCCAGCGGCCCCGAGGACATTTACTACGAGCAGTACTTC. Translated: CASGPEDIYYEQYF. Drawing the rest from reference TRBV7-2 and TRBJ2-7, the complete variable domain is GAGVSQSPSNKVTEKGKDVELRCDPISGHTALYWYRQSLGQGLEFLIYFQGNSAPDKSGLPSDRFSAERTGGSVSTLTIQRTQQEDSAVYLCASGPEDIYYEQYFGPGTRLTVT.

This sequence joins TRBV5-1 and TRBJ2-1; 14 bases fit TRBD2. This CDR3 is built from 15 residues. With V trimmed by 7 bases and J by 8 bases, 8 bases remained unmatched. CDR1 is SGHRS, CDR2 YFSETQ, per germline. The CDR3 DNA follows: TGCGCCAGCGCAGGGACTAGCGGGAGTTTGGATGAGCAGTTCTTC. Translating gives CASAGTSGSLDEQFF.

J is TRBJ1-6 and V is TRBV28; a possible D gene is TRBD1 (6 bases). Germline-derived CDR1 and CDR2 are MDHEN and SYDVKM. Trimming removed 3 bases from V and 6 bases from J, with 12 bases in between. This CDR3 contains 15 residues. The CDR3 DNA sequence: TGTGCCAGCAGTTTCCAGGGGTTCATTAATTCACCCCTCCACTTT. Its protein product is CASSFQGFINSPLHF.

This clonotype was counted at least ten times. The chain is built from TRBV27 and TRBJ2-3, with 11 bases fitting TRBD2. Germline loops: CDR1 MNHEY, CDR2 SMNVEV (reference sequence). Trimming cost V 5 bases and J 1 base; bases outside gene matches: 5. The CDR3 loop spans 16 amino acids. The CDR3 bases are TGTGCCAGCAGTCGTCCGGGACTAGCGGGCACAGATACGCAGTATTTT. This translates into CASSRPGLAGTDTQYF.

The chain joins TRBV5-1 to TRBJ2-7; 10 bases map to TRBD2. The junction had 8 bases not matched to a gene; V was cut back by 3 bases and J by 2 bases. CDR1 and CDR2 from the germline V gene are SGHRS and YFSETQ. This CDR3 has 16 residues. The CDR3 reads CASSSLSGRNAYEQYF. Written as DNA, the CDR3 is TGCGCCAGCAGCTCCCTTAGCGGGAGGAACGCCTACGAGCAGTACTTC.

This clonotype appeared a few times. V usage is TRBV27 and J usage is TRBJ2-5; D call uncertain. The germline V gene encodes CDR1 MNHEY and CDR2 SMNVEV (reference sequence). Trimming shortened V by 5 bases and J by 1 base, and 11 bases separated the two germline ends. This CDR3 is built from 14 residues. For the CDR3, the DNA is TGTGCCAGCAGTGCCCGGCCGTTCCAAGAGACCCAGTACTTC. Protein product: CASSARPFQETQYF.

This clonotype was counted only a few times. The chain joins TRBV10-2 to TRBJ2-3; 7 bases are a match to TRBD1. The germline gives CDR1 WSHSY, CDR2 SAAADI. After removal of 7 bases from V and 0 bases from J, the junction contained 4 bases not matched to a gene. This CDR3 spans 14 amino acids. The CDR3 DNA is TGCGCCAGCACTGTGACAGGGAGCACAGATACGCAGTATTTT. Translated, it gives CASTVTGSTDTQYF.

The CDR3 loop is CASSQDRTNQPQHF. CDR3 sequence (DNA): TGTGCCAGCAGCCAAGACAGGACCAATCAGCCCCAGCATTTT. J is TRBJ1-5 and V is TRBV12-3 or TRBV12-4; D might be TRBD1 (6 bases). The CDR3 is 14 residues long. Trimming stripped 6 bases from V and 3 bases from J, with 12 bases between.

This clonotype was detected only a few times. The rearrangement joins TRBV20-1 to TRBJ2-7; D gene uncertain. This CDR3 has 14 amino acids. Trimming left V 1 base short and J 2 bases short, with 12 bases between. Germline V gene sequence: CDR1 DFQATT, CDR2 SNEGSKA (reference sequence). CDR3 residues: CSARGTERTYEQYF. The CDR3 nucleotides read TGCAGTGCTAGAGGCACCGAACGAACCTACGAGCAGTACTTC.

This clonotype was seen ten or more times. The chain is built from TRBV4-2 and TRBJ2-2; possibly TRBD1 for D (6 bases). Trimming took off 3 bases at V and 6 bases at J, with 14 bases between the two ends. Germline V lookup: CDR1 LGHNA, CDR2 YNFKEQ. The CDR3 covers 15 residues. DNA of the CDR3: TGTGCCAGCAGCCAGGACCAGGGGCAAGCCGGGGAGCTGTTTTTT. It encodes CASSQDQGQAGELFF.

There are many counts of this clonotype. J is TRBJ2-5 and V is TRBV20-1; 8 bases map to TRBD2. With 6 bases clipped from V and 2 bases from J, the junction kept 11 bases outside the gene matches. The CDR3 is 15 residues long. CDR1 DFQATT and CDR2 SNEGSKA come from the germline V gene (reference sequence). CDR3 loop: CSAAGTRGIQETQYF. The CDR3 DNA follows: TGCAGTGCGGCCGGGACTAGGGGAATTCAAGAGACCCAGTACTTC.

The DNA of the CDR3 is TGTGCCAGCAGCGACGATGGCAGGTCAAGAGAGACCCAGTACTTC. Translated: CASSDDGRSRETQYF. V is TRBV7-9 and J is TRBJ2-5; no firm D call. Trimming removed 5 bases at V and 4 bases at J, with 17 bases between. Germline assignment: CDR1 SEHNR and CDR2 FQNEAQ (reference sequence). The CDR3 has 15 amino acids. The full variable domain, rest sourced from reference TRBV7-9 and TRBJ2-5, is DTGVSQNPRHKITKRGQNVTFRCDPISEHNRLYWYRQTLGQGPEFLTYFQNEAQLEKSRLLSDRFSAERPKGSFSTLEIQRTEQGDSAMYLCASSDDGRSRETQYFGPGTRLLVL.

This clonotype has a handful of counts. The CDR3 loop reads CASSYGNRGSYEQYF. CDR3 nucleotide sequence: TGTGCCAGCAGTTACGGAAACAGGGGCTCCTACGAGCAGTACTTC. This chain joins TRBV6-5 and TRBJ2-7; 7 bases fit TRBD1. The CDR3 totals 15 residues. CDR1 and CDR2 from the germline V gene are MNHEY and SVGAGI. J was trimmed by 0 bases and V by 2 bases; bases with no gene match: 4.

There are a few counts of this clonotype. The chain uses TRBV11-1 and TRBJ1-1; D is unclear. The ends were cut back, 6 bases at V and 8 bases at J, with 10 bases in the middle. The CDR3 is 11 residues long. In germline, CDR1 is SGHAT, CDR2 FQDESV (reference sequence). The CDR3 DNA reads as TGTGCCAGCAGGCGATCCCGCGAAGCTTTCTTT. The encoded protein is CASRRSREAFF.

There are a few counts of this clonotype. This chain connects TRBV5-1 to TRBJ2-5; TRBD2 matches 8 bases. This CDR3 is 14 amino acids long. Germline V gives CDR1 SGHRS, CDR2 YFSETQ. After removal of 0 bases from V and 5 bases from J, the junction contained 3 bases not matched to a gene. Here the CDR3 DNA reads TGCGCCAGCAGCTTGGTTGAGCGGGAGGAGACCCAGTACTTC. Translating it yields CASSLVEREETQYF.

This clonotype was counted many times. The rearrangement uses TRBV5-1 and TRBJ2-6; D not resolved. V dropped 4 bases and J dropped 0 bases, with 8 bases sitting between them. The CDR3 runs to 15 residues. CDR1 and CDR2 (germline): SGHRS, YFSETQ. The CDR3 here is CASSETPSGANVLTF. The CDR3 bases are TGCGCCAGCAGCGAAACCCCCTCTGGGGCCAACGTCCTGACTTTC.

This chain links TRBV18 with TRBJ2-1; D uncertain. This CDR3 is built from 16 residues. The germline V gene encodes CDR1 KGHSH and CDR2 LQKENI. The V gene lost 3 bases and the J gene lost 9 bases, with 21 bases spanning the gap. As DNA, the CDR3 is TGTGCCAGCTCACCGCCCTTCGGCCGGGCCGTCGGTGAGCAGTTCTTC. This codes for CASSPPFGRAVGEQFF.

The V gene is TRBV29-1, the J gene TRBJ2-2; tentatively, D is TRBD2 (5 bases). This CDR3 contains 15 residues. Trimming pared 1 base from V and 0 bases from J, leaving 9 bases between. CDR1 SQVTM and CDR2 ANQGSEA come from the germline V gene. CDR3 nucleotides: TGCAGCGTTGAAGTCCCGGGGTCGAACACCGGGGAGCTGTTTTTT. As protein: CSVEVPGSNTGELFF.

This rearrangement joins TRBV27 to TRBJ2-1, with D tentatively TRBD2 (6 bases). V was shortened by 7 bases and J by 4 bases, with 17 bases between the two germline ends. The CDR3 spans 15 residues. The germline V gene encodes CDR1 MNHEY and CDR2 SMNVEV (reference sequence). This chain's CDR3 is CASTPRGSGYNEQFF. CDR3 nucleotide sequence: TGTGCCAGCACCCCGAGGGGTAGCGGATACAATGAGCAGTTCTTC.

In its sample, this clonotype was seen many times. The rearrangement uses TRBV19 and TRBJ2-1; the match to TRBD2 covers 9 bases. The CDR3 contains 14 residues. Germline lookup yields CDR1 LNHDA and CDR2 SQIVND (reference sequence). The ends lost 6 bases at V and 7 bases at J; junction bases unmatched: 7. The CDR3 sequence: CASRQREALNEQFF. The CDR3 region has the DNA TGTGCCAGTAGACAGCGGGAGGCTTTAAATGAGCAGTTCTTC.

In its sample, this clonotype was seen a few times. The rearrangement joins TRBV7-6 to TRBJ2-2; 10 bases are a match to TRBD2. CDR1 and CDR2 (germline): SGHVS, FNYEAQ. The trim removed 5 bases at V and 4 bases at J, leaving 7 bases unmatched. The CDR3 has 16 amino acids. This chain's CDR3 is CASSPASGSPTGELFF. CDR3 DNA sequence: TGTGCCAGCAGCCCGGCTAGCGGGAGCCCCACCGGGGAGCTGTTTTTT.

This clonotype has only a few counts. V usage is TRBV5-1 and J usage is TRBJ2-1; 7 positions match TRBD2. The germline V gene encodes CDR1 SGHRS and CDR2 YFSETQ. The CDR3 loop spans 16 amino acids. V lost 5 bases to trimming and J lost 2 bases; unmatched junction nucleotides: 10. Written as DNA, the CDR3 is TGCGCCAGCAGATCCCTGCGGGAGAGGGCCTACAATGAGCAGTTCTTC. Translation: CASRSLRERAYNEQFF.